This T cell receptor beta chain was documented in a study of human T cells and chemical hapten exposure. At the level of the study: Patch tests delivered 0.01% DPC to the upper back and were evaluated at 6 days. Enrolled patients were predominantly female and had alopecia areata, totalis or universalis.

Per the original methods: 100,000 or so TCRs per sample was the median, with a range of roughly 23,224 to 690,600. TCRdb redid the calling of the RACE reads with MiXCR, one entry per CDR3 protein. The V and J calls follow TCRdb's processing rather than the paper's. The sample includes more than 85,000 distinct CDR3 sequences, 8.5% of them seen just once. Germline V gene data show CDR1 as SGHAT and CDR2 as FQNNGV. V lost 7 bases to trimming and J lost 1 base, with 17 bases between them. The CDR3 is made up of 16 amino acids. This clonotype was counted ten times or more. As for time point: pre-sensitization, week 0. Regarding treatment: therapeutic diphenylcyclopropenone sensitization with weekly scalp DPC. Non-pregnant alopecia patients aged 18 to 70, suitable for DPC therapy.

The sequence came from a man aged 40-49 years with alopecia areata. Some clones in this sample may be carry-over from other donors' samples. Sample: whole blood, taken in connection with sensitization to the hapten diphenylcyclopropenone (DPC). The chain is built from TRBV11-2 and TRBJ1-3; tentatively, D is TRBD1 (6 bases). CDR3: CASIGQGTLSGNTIYF. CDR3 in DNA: TGTGCCAGCATCGGGCAGGGGACCCTATCTGGAAACACCATATATTTT.